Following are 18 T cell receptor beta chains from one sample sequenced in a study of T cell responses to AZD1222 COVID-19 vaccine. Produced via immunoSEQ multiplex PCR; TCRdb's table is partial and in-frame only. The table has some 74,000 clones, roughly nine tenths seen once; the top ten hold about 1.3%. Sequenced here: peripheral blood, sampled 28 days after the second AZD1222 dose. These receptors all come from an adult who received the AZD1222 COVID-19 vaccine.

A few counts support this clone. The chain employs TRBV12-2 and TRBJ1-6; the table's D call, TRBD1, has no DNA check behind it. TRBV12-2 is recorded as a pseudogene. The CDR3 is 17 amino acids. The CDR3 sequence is CASRLVRDRRRNSPLHF. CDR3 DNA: TGTGCAAGTCGCTTAGTCCGCGACAGGCGGCGAAATTCACCCCTCCACTTT.

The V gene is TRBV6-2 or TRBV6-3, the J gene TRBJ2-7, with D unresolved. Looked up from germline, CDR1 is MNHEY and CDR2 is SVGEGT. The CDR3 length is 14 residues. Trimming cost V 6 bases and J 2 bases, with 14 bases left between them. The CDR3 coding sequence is TGTGCCAGCAGCCTTAGGACGGATACCTACGAGCAGTACTTC. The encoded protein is CASSLRTDTYEQYF.

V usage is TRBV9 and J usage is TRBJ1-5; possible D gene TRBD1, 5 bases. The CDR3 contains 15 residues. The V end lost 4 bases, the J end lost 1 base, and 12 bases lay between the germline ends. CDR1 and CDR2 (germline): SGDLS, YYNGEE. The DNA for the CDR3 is TGTGCCAGCAGCATCGGGGGGAAAAGCAATCAGCCCCAGCATTTT. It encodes CASSIGGKSNQPQHF.

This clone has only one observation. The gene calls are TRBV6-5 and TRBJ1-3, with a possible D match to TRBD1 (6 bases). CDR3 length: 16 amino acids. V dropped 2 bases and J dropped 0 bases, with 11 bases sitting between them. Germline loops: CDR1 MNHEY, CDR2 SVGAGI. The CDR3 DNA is TGTGCCAGCAGTTACGGCGGGGGGGCCTCTGGAAACACCATATATTTT. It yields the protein CASSYGGGASGNTIYF.

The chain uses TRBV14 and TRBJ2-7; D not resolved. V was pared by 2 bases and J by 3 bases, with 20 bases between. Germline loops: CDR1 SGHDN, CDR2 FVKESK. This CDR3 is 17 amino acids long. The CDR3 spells CASSQRNSVRAVYEQYF. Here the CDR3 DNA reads TGTGCCAGCAGCCAACGAAATAGTGTCCGGGCCGTCTACGAGCAGTACTTC.

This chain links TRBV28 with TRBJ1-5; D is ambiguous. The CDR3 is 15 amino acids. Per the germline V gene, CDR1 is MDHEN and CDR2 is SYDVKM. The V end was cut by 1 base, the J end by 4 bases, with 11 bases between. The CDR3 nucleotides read TGTGCCAGCAGTTTATTGGGCAGGCGAAATCAGCCCCAGCATTTT. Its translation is CASSLLGRRNQPQHF.

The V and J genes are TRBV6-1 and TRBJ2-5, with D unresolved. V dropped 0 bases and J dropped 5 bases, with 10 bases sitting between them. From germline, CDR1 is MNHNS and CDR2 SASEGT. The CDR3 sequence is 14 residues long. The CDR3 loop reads CASSEAGWKETQYF. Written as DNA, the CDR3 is TGTGCCAGCAGTGAAGCGGGGTGGAAGGAGACCCAGTACTTC.

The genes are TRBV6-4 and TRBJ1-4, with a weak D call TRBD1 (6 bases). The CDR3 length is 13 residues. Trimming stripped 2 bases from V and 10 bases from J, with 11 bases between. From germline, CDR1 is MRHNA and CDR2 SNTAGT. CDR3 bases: TGTGCCAGCAGTGACCGGGCAGGGGCAAAACTGTTTTTT. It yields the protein CASSDRAGAKLFF.

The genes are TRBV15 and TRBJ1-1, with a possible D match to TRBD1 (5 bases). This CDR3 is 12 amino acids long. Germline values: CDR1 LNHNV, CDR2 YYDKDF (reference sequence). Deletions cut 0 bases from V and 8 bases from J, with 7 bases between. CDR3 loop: CATSRDRGEAFF. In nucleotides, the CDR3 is TGTGCCACCAGCAGAGATCGGGGGGAAGCTTTCTTT.

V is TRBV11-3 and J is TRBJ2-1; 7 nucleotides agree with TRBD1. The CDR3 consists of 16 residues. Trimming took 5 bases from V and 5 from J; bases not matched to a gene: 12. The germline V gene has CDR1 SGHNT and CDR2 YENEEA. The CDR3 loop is CASSPTGVVFHNEQFF. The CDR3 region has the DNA TGTGCCAGCAGCCCAACAGGGGTAGTGTTCCACAATGAGCAGTTCTTC.

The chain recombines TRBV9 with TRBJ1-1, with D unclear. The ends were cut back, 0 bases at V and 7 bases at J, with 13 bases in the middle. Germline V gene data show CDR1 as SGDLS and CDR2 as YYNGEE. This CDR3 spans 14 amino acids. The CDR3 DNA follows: TGTGCCAGCAGCGTAGTATCAGGTAGAGGTGAAGCTTTCTTT. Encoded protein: CASSVVSGRGEAFF.

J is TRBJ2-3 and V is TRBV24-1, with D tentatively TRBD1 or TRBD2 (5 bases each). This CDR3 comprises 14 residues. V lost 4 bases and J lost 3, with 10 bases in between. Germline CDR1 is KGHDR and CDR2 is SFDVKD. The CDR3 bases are TGTGCCACCAGTGACCCAGGGAGAACAGATACGCAGTATTTT. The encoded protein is CATSDPGRTDTQYF.

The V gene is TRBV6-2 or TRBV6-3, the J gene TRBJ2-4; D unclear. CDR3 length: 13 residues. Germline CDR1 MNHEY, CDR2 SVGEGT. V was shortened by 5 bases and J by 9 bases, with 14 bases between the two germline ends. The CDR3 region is CASSQYVKRIQYF. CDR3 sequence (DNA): TGTGCCAGCAGTCAATACGTAAAACGCATTCAGTACTTC.

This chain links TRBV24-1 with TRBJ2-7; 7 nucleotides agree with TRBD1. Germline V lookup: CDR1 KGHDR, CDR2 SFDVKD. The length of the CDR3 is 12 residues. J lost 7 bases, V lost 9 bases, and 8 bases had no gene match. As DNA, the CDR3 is TGTGCCACCGAGGGGGCGCGAAGGGAGCAGTACTTC. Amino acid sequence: CATEGARREQYF.

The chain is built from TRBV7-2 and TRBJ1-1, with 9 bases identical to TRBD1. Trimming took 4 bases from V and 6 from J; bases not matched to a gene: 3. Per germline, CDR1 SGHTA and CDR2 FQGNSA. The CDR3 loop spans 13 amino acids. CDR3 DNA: TGTGCCAGCAGCTGGGGGGACAGGGCTGAAGCTTTCTTT. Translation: CASSWGDRAEAFF. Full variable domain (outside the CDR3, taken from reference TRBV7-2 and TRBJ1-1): GAGVSQSPSNKVTEKGKDVELRCDPISGHTALYWYRQSLGQGLEFLIYFQGNSAPDKSGLPSDRFSAERTGGSVSTLTIQRTQQEDSAVYLCASSWGDRAEAFFGQGTRLTVV.

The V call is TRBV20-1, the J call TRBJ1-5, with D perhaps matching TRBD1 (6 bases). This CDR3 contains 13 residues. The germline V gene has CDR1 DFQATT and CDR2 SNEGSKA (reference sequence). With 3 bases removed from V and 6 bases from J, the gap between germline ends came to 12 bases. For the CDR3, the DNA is TGCAGTGCTAGTTCAGGGGTTGGTCAGCCCCAGCATTTT. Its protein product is CSASSGVGQPQHF.

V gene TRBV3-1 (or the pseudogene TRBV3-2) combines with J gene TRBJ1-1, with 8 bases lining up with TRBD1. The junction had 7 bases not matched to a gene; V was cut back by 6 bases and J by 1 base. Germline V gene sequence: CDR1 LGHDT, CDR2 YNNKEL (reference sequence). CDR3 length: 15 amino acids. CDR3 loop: CASRTRTGSNTEAFF. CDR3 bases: TGTGCCAGCAGAACAAGGACAGGGTCGAACACTGAAGCTTTCTTT.

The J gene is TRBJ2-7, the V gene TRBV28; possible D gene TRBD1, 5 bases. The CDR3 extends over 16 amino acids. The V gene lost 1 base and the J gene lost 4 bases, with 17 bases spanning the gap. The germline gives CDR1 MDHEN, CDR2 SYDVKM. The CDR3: CASSLSTRGRRYEQYF. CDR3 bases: TGTGCCAGCAGTTTATCGACAAGGGGTAGAAGGTACGAGCAGTACTTC.